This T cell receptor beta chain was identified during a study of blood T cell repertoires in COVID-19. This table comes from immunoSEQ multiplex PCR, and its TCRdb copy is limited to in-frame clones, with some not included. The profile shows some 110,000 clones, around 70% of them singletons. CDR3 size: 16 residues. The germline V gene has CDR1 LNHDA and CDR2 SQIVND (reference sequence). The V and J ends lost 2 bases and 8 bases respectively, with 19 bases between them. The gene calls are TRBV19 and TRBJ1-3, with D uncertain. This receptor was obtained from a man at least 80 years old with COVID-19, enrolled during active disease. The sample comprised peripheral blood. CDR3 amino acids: CASSITPQGSEDTIYF. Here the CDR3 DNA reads TGTGCCAGTAGTATAACCCCTCAAGGGAGCGAAGACACCATATATTTT.